These 14 T cell receptor beta chains were sequenced from one sample in a study of blood T cell repertoires in COVID-19. Measured with immunoSEQ multiplex PCR; TCRdb has only the in-frame clones, and not every one. Of 250,000 or so clones in the sample, approximately 89% were seen once. The sequenced sample was peripheral blood. These TCRs come from a young woman with COVID-19, enrolled during active disease.

V and J are TRBV3-1 (or the pseudogene TRBV3-2) and TRBJ1-2; TRBD1 aligns across 7 bases. Per the germline V gene, CDR1 is LGHDT and CDR2 is YNNKEL (reference sequence). The V segment lost 3 bases and the J segment 4 bases; nucleotides outside the gene matches: 8. CDR3 length: 15 amino acids. This CDR3 is CASSHLTGSVYGYTF. The CDR3 nucleotides are TGTGCCAGCAGCCACCTGACAGGGTCGGTCTATGGCTACACCTTC.

This chain uses TRBV4-1 with TRBJ2-1; tentatively, D is TRBD2 (6 bases). Trimming removed 1 base from V and 2 bases from J, with 9 bases in between. The germline CDR1 and CDR2 sequences are MGHRA and YSYEKL. The CDR3 has 15 amino acids. CDR3 sequence (DNA): TGCGCCAGCAGCCAAGGCGGGAATACCTACAATGAGCAGTTCTTC. It specifies CASSQGGNTYNEQFF.

This clone was observed a single time. The V and J genes are TRBV2 and TRBJ2-5; 11 nucleotides agree with TRBD1. The germline V gene has CDR1 SNHLY and CDR2 FYNNEI. With V trimmed by 2 bases and J by 5 bases, 7 bases remained unmatched. This CDR3 has 16 amino acids. In DNA form, the CDR3 reads TGTGCCAGCAGTGAACTGGGGACAGGGGGATGGGAGACCCAGTACTTC. The encoded protein is CASSELGTGGWETQYF.

This clone came up once. This sequence joins TRBV11-2 and TRBJ1-1; D gene uncertain. Germline loops: CDR1 SGHAT, CDR2 FQNNGV. With 5 bases removed from V and 1 base from J, the gap between germline ends came to 11 bases. The CDR3 contains 14 residues. The CDR3 region is CASSLTTGNTEAFF. As DNA, the CDR3 is TGTGCCAGCAGCCTAACAACGGGGAACACTGAAGCTTTCTTT.

In this sample, this clone turned up once. The gene calls are TRBV27 and TRBJ1-5; tentative D call: TRBD1 (5 bases). Germline lookup yields CDR1 MNHEY and CDR2 SMNVEV (reference sequence). The CDR3 is 19 amino acids. V was trimmed by 1 base and J by 0 bases, leaving 19 bases between them. In nucleotides, the CDR3 is TGTGCCAGCAGTTTATTTTTCCGAACAGGCGGGGATAGCAATCAGCCCCAGCATTTT. Translating gives CASSLFFRTGGDSNQPQHF.

The chain carries TRBV7-8 and TRBJ2-3; D unclear. CDR3 length: 14 residues. Per the germline V gene, CDR1 is SGHVS and CDR2 is FQNEAQ. V was cut by 5 bases and J by 6 bases, with 15 bases left in between. DNA for the CDR3: TGTGCCAGCAGCCCCGACGCTCTCGGGGATACGCAGTATTTT. Translation: CASSPDALGDTQYF.

The chain links TRBV5-5 to TRBJ2-3; TRBD2 agrees at 7 bases. The CDR3 length is 15 residues. Germline CDR1 is SGHKS and CDR2 is YYEKEE (reference sequence). The V segment lost 0 bases and the J segment 9 bases; nucleotides outside the gene matches: 10. The CDR3 is CASSLASGAGGTQYF. As DNA, the CDR3 is TGTGCCAGCAGCTTGGCAAGCGGGGCCGGGGGGACGCAGTATTTT.

The chain uses TRBV19 and TRBJ2-2, with TRBD2 identical over 16 bases. Unmatched junction bases numbered 4, after V lost 4 bases and J lost 14 bases. CDR1 LNHDA and CDR2 SQIVND come from the germline V gene (reference sequence). There are 14 residues in the CDR3. CDR3 sequence: CASSTGLAGGVLFF. The CDR3 region has the DNA TGTGCCAGTAGTACGGGACTAGCGGGAGGGGTACTGTTTTTT.

The chain combines TRBV28 with TRBJ2-3; D is uncertain. The germline V and J ends were trimmed by 5 bases and 5 bases, with 8 bases remaining between them. Germline CDR1 MDHEN, CDR2 SYDVKM. The CDR3 has 12 residues. CDR3 protein: CASSDWVDTQYF. For the CDR3, the DNA is TGTGCCAGCAGTGACTGGGTAGATACGCAGTATTTT.

This sequence joins TRBV7-8 and TRBJ2-5, with TRBD2 as a possible D gene (6 bases). This CDR3 comprises 15 residues. V was cut by 5 bases and J by 2 bases, with 15 bases left in between. Germline assignment: CDR1 SGHVS and CDR2 FQNEAQ. The CDR3 protein is CASSTGTGSQETQYF. The CDR3 nucleotides are TGTGCCAGCAGCACCGGGACTGGATCGCAAGAGACCCAGTACTTC.

V gene TRBV19 combines with J gene TRBJ2-7; 8 nucleotides align to TRBD1. From germline, CDR1 is LNHDA and CDR2 SQIVND (reference sequence). With 9 bases clipped from V and 1 base from J, the junction kept 5 bases outside the gene matches. The CDR3 length is 13 residues. In DNA, the CDR3 is TGTGCCAGCCCTCGGACAGGGTCCTACGAGCAGTACGTC. It encodes CASPRTGSYEQYV.

The DNA of the CDR3 is TGTGCCAGCAGCTCGGGACAGGGTCTGGGCACAGATACGCAGTATTTT. The encoded protein is CASSSGQGLGTDTQYF. This chain uses TRBV11-3 with TRBJ2-3; TRBD1 agrees at 9 bases. CDR1 is SGHNT, CDR2 YENEEA, per germline. V lost 4 bases to trimming and J lost 1 base; unmatched junction nucleotides: 6. The length of the CDR3 is 16 residues.

CDR3 amino acids: CASSLQLGATEAFF. In nucleotides, the CDR3 is TGCGCCAGCAGCTTGCAGTTGGGGGCCACTGAAGCTTTCTTT. The chain joins TRBV5-1 to TRBJ1-1, with D possibly being TRBD1 (6 bases). V was clipped by 1 base and J by 4 bases, with 11 bases between them. The CDR3 runs 14 residues. CDR1 and CDR2 from the germline V gene are SGHRS and YFSETQ.

The DNA for the CDR3 is TGTGCCATCAGTGGAGGGACAGGGCTGAACACTGAAGCTTTCTTT. It codes for CAISGGTGLNTEAFF. V and J are TRBV10-3 and TRBJ1-1; 9 bases are shared with TRBD1. Germline values: CDR1 ENHRY, CDR2 SYGVKD. J was trimmed by 0 bases and V by 4 bases; bases with no gene match: 3. The CDR3 extends over 15 amino acids.